A selection of T cell receptor beta chains follows, all from one sample in a study of OX40 agonist ivuxolimab in advanced cancers. This table comes from immunoSEQ multiplex PCR, and its TCRdb copy is limited to in-frame clones, with some not included. Of approximately 100,000 clones in the sample, approximately 90% are singletons; the top ten hold 0.7% to 0.9%. The sample in question was CD4+ or CD8+ T cells sorted from blood, obtained in a trial of the OX40 agonist ivuxolimab. The origin of the receptors is an adult with an advanced solid tumor such as melanoma, head and neck, liver or kidney cancer. Each CDR3 is given with its conserved first and last residue. Fields, in order: CDR3 length, D gene, V gene, CDR3 protein. The D gene is left open where the match is weak.

>15|-|TRBV28
CASIPSEGGGNTIYF
>17|TRBD1|TRBV4-2
CASSQDSGTDTIYGYTF
>14|-|TRBV9
CASSVVETGNTIYF
>15|-|TRBV6-5
CASSSPGTPNTEAFF
>13|-|TRBV10-2
CASSEIAYNEQLF
>16|-|TRBV9
CASSVGVSRSGYGYTF
>14|-|TRBV5-1
CASRMVTSTDTQYF
>15|TRBD1|TRBV27
CASSLDVGRGYEQYF
>16|-|TRBV11-1
CASSPGLREINSPLHF
>13|-|TRBV28
CASSSSGRGGYTF
>15|-|TRBV7-2
CASSASGPLYSSLHF
>14|-|TRBV18
CASSPPSTPDTQYF
>12|-|TRBV7-2
CASSSPPDTQYF
>15|-|TRBV7-2
CASSQTPSGANVLTF
>15|-|TRBV30
CAWILRGRLNTEAFF
>15|-|TRBV4-3
CASSRGVEGVPEAFF
>13|-|TRBV5-1
CASSSDLDGTIYF
>15|-|TRBV5-1
CASKEWTANTGELFF
>11|-|TRBV6-1
CASKGYQPQHF
>14|TRBD1|TRBV7-8
CASSPRTGVYEQYF
>12|TRBD1|TRBV7-2
CASSSDRQTQYF
>11|-|TRBV7-9
CASSSGGQAFF
>17|-|TRBV11-2
CASSLDSGSGARSEQFF
>13|-|TRBV19
CASSNREGDEQYF
>13|-|TRBV18
CASSRPGNTEAFF
>16|TRBD1|TRBV5-1
CASSPGAGTGSPEQYF
>12|-|TRBV28
CASSLQGNEQYF
>14|TRBD2|TRBV7-2
CASSLVGGSDEQYF
>13|-|TRBV9
CASSSRDWGEQYF
>17|TRBD1|TRBV5-6
CASSLGPGGVTNEKLFF
>11|TRBD1|TRBV30
CAWSNRGEQYF